The clone carrying this TCR beta chain was picked up many times. Unique molecular identifier tags were affixed to discrete cDNA molecules. Using its own MiXCR run on the 5' RACE reads, TCRdb lists one record per CDR3 protein. The data hold tens of thousands of distinct CDR3 sequences, with about 5.2% observed a single time. This sample was included in a study of early T cells in non-severe SARS-CoV-2 infection. About the research overall: Bulk RNA taken from unsorted whole blood was sequenced, leaving chains unpaired.

The length of the CDR3 is 14 residues. J lost 9 bases, V lost 5 bases, and 6 bases had no gene match. Germline V gene data show CDR1 as SEHNR and CDR2 as FQNEAQ (reference sequence). The sequence was collected from an adult who was a healthcare worker with PCR-confirmed SARS-CoV-2 infection or an uninfected control (not recorded which). The chain uses TRBV7-9 and TRBJ2-1, with TRBD1 matching 11 bases. The material sequenced was whole blood. This CDR3 is CASSRGQGASEQFF. CDR3 sequence (DNA): TGTGCCAGCAGCCGTGGACAGGGGGCGTCTGAGCAGTTCTTC.